This T cell receptor beta chain was retrieved from a study of shared clonotypes between healthy human individuals (dated by TCRdb to about 2020). Regarding the research as a whole: A few men and a couple of women, aged 18 to 49 years, made up the cohort. To estimate repertoire size and how much clonotypes are shared between individuals, the study performed deep sequencing of blood TCR repertoires from 4 to 6 healthy adults. To increase sequencing depth and limit assay-specific biases, different laboratories used diverse techniques to prepare libraries and sequence TCR repertoires. Each donor's leukapheresis produced roughly between roughly 0.9 and 9 billion PBMCs.

As to this clone: Which antigen it targets is not known. Per-nucleotide qualities are absent, and no much larger clonotype sits a single base away.

On the study overall, not on this receptor specifically: Sampling was restricted to blood, and TCR repertoires in tissues likely differ from the TCR repertoires found in blood. Because the study included a small number of donors, the genetic and exposure-history diversity represented was limited. Based on pairwise subsampling, the degree of clonotype sharing among donors was expected to be affected by sequencing depth.

Healthy HIV-negative adults with no recently reported acute infections or vaccinations were included as donors. Every donor was a Caucasian adult residing in Nashville, Tennessee, USA. For unsorted samples, 84 million or so PBMCs were counted, and genomic DNA was extracted using the QIAamp DNA Blood Mini kit. After blood collection by leukapheresis, PBMCs were isolated using Ficoll-Histopaque density gradient centrifugation and then cryopreserved in the vapor phase of liquid nitrogen. TCR CDR3 regions were amplified from genomic DNA by multiplex PCR using the deep immunoSEQ assay. For each cell subset, the extracted genomic DNA was distributed evenly across all wells of several immunoSEQ 96-well plates, and each plate served as one replicate. For unsorted PBMC, around 330 ng genomic DNA, equal to 30,000 or so T cell genomes, was loaded into each replicate PCR. Ten immunoSEQ deep assay plates were used to sequence unsorted PBMC genomic DNA. Purified libraries were measured with a Qubit 3.0 fluorometer, size-checked on a Bioanalyzer 2100, and measured again with the KAPA Library Quantification kit. A separate single-read 150-cycle Illumina NextSeq 550 flow cell was used to sequence each immunoSEQ 96-well plate. The authors' analysis ran thus. Because only junctional sequences without quality scores were contained in the immunoSEQ output, filtering matching that applied to full-length reads could not be performed. Sequences were annotated with PyIR, a Python wrapper for IgBLAST v1.9, and V/J genes and CDR3 were assigned using IMGT germline references. Reads were filtered out if the reads had weak V/J assignments (E-value above 1e-6), no CDR3, stop codons, out-of-frame junctions, or ambiguous translated residues. V3J clonotypes were defined as sequences sharing an identical inferred V gene, J gene, and CDR3 amino acid sequence. The percentage overlap between two repertoires was calculated by dividing the number of shared unique clonotypes by the size of the smaller repertoire. Repertoire richness was assessed with RTK rarefaction, the Chao1 estimator, and Recon v2.1 estimates of unobserved clonotypes. TCRdb stores this immuneACCESS table with in-frame sequences only. Part of the clones is absent; in the studies checked, under half of the shortfall reflects unresolved V genes, and no reason is known for the rest. The V and J calls and the clone size are those of that table, but D and trimming were determined from the DNA. The table for this sample lists 450,000 to 500,000 clones; roughly 80% of them were counted only once. The leading ten clones occupy approximately 12% of the sample.

The CDR3 runs 14 amino acids, cysteine and phenylalanine included. Kept here is only the CDR3 DNA, which spans 42 bases and is read in frame from base 1. In the germline V gene (reference sequence), CDR1 corresponds to GTSNPN and CDR2 to SVGIG. The V end loses 2 bases and the J end loses 2 bases, and a stretch of 13 bases separates them. Rearrangement joined TRBV30 to TRBJ2-7; matching of 6 bases hints at TRBD2 as the D gene. The TCR comes from a woman in her 40s in good health. Some clones in this sample may be carry-over from other donors' samples. Sequenced sample: PBMCs. The bases read TGTGCCTGGAGTTCCGGGACTTTCCCCTACGAGCAGTACTTC. Its coded protein is CAWSSGTFPYEQYF.